A selection of T cell receptor beta chains follows, all from one sample in a study of T cells after posttransplantation cyclophosphamide. Only in-frame clones appear in the TCRdb table, and some are missing; sequencing was by immunoSEQ multiplex PCR. The sample has fewer than 55,000 clones, none seen only once. Source material: PBMCs. The receptors derive from a man between 40 and 49 years old in good health, CMV-negative, and a related stem cell transplant donor. Both conserved end residues are part of each CDR3. Fields, in order: J gene, clone size, D gene, V gene, CDR3 DNA, CDR3 protein. The D gene is left open where the match is weak. Clone size is shown for a subset of rows, as once, few, many or a class of expanded clone.

TRBJ2-1,many,NA,TRBV27,TGTGCCAGCAGTTTAGGGAGGGAGCAGTTCTTC,CASSLGREQFF
TRBJ2-3,few,TRBD2,TRBV4-1,TGCGCCAGCAGCCAATTAGGACTAGCGGGGGGGAACGTAGGCGCAGATACGCAGTATTTT,CASSQLGLAGGNVGADTQYF
TRBJ2-3,NA,NA,TRBV4-2,TGTGCCAGCAGCCAAGATCAGGGGCTTATGCAGCGAGCCGCAGATACGCAGTATTTT,CASSQDQGLMQRAADTQYF
TRBJ1-4,NA,TRBD1,TRBV10-2,TGCGCCAGCAGTCAGGGGGCAACTAATGAAAAACTGTTTTTT,CASSQGATNEKLFF
TRBJ2-1,many,TRBD2,TRBV6-5,TGTGCCAGCAGTTACCCCTCCCTAGCGGGAAATGAGCAGTTCTTC,CASSYPSLAGNEQFF
TRBJ2-3,many,NA,TRBV5-4,TGTGCCAGCAGCATTGGACTCCCTCGCACAGATACGCAGTATTTT,CASSIGLPRTDTQYF
TRBJ1-1,many,NA,TRBV14,TGTGCCAGCAGCCAGGGTGGAGCTAACACTGAAGCTTTCTTT,CASSQGGANTEAFF
TRBJ2-3,few,TRBD2,TRBV7-2,TGTGCCAGCAGCTTACGGGTGCTAGCGGGAGTTGTAGATACGCAGTATTTT,CASSLRVLAGVVDTQYF
TRBJ1-5,many,TRBD1,TRBV19,TGTGCCAGTAGTAAAGGGACAGCAAGCCAGCCCCAGCATTTT,CASSKGTASQPQHF
TRBJ2-2,many,TRBD1,TRBV5-4,TGTGCCAGCAGCTTGGCAGGGGGCGGAGGCGGGGAGCTGTTTTTT,CASSLAGGGGGELFF
TRBJ2-1,NA,TRBD2,TRBV29-1,TGCAGCGTTGATGGAGGTGGGGCGGGAGTTAACTACAATGAGCAGTTCTTC,CSVDGGGAGVNYNEQFF
TRBJ2-5,few,TRBD1,TRBV7-2,TGTGCCAGCAGCCCTAGGGGACAGGGGGGGGGAGAGACCCAGTACTTC,CASSPRGQGGGETQYF
TRBJ2-6,many,TRBD1,TRBV7-9,TGTGCCAGCAGCTTAAAGGGACAGGAGGTGGTCCCTGGGGCCAACGTCCTGACTTTC,CASSLKGQEVVPGANVLTF
TRBJ2-2,NA,TRBD2,TRBV19,TGTGCCAGTAGTACCACGCTAGCGGGAGTTTCCACCGGGGAGCTGTTTTTT,CASSTTLAGVSTGELFF
TRBJ2-1,many,TRBD2,TRBV11-2,TGTGCCAGCAGCAAAAACCCTAGCGGGGGGGCCGACAATGAGCAGTTCTTC,CASSKNPSGGADNEQFF
TRBJ2-1,few,NA,TRBV9,TGTGCCAGCAGCGTAGCGGGGGATGAGCAGTTCTTC,CASSVAGDEQFF
TRBJ1-1,many,NA,TRBV6-6,TGTGCCAGCAGCCCACCCCAGGGAGAAGCTTTCTTT,CASSPPQGEAFF
TRBJ2-2,many,NA,TRBV7-6,TGTGCCAGCAGCCGGGACAAGAACGGAATCGGGGAGCTGTTTTTT,CASSRDKNGIGELFF
TRBJ2-3,many,TRBD1,TRBV11-3,TGTGCCAGCAGCTTAGGAGGGACAGGCACAGATACGCAGTATTTT,CASSLGGTGTDTQYF
TRBJ1-1,many,NA,TRBV5-1,TGCGCCAGCAGCTTGACCTCGGGAAACACTGAAGCTTTCTTT,CASSLTSGNTEAFF
TRBJ2-7,many,TRBD2,TRBV10-2,TGCGCCAGCGTCAAGGGAGGGAGCTCCTACGAGCAGTACTTC,CASVKGGSSYEQYF
TRBJ1-1,many,NA,TRBV14,TGTGCCAGCAGCATCCTCGGGGAGAACACTGAAGCTTTCTTT,CASSILGENTEAFF
TRBJ1-1,many,NA,TRBV16,TGTGCCAGCAGCGCCCTACAGTTTATAAAACAAGCTTTCTTT,CASSALQFIKQAFF
TRBJ1-1,many,NA,TRBV7-6,TGTGCCAGCAGTTTACAGGGATCGAACACTGAAGCTTTCTTT,CASSLQGSNTEAFF
TRBJ1-5,many,TRBD1,TRBV5-6,TGTGCCAGCAGACGTAGACAGGGTAATCAGCCCCAGCATTTT,CASRRRQGNQPQHF
TRBJ2-1,many,TRBD2,TRBV4-1,TGCGCCAGCAGCCAAGAAGGACTAGCGGGAGGGTATGAGCAGTTCTTC,CASSQEGLAGGYEQFF
TRBJ2-7,many,NA,TRBV4-1,TGCGCCAGCAGCCAGTGGCAGGGAGGTTCCGGCGAGCAGTACTTC,CASSQWQGGSGEQYF
TRBJ1-2,many,NA,TRBV30,TGTGCCTGGAGTGTACGCGGGGAGATCTATGGCTACACCTTC,CAWSVRGEIYGYTF
TRBJ1-5,many,NA,TRBV2,TGTGCCAGCAAGTATCGGAATCAGCCCCAGCATTTT,CASKYRNQPQHF
TRBJ2-7,many,NA,TRBV29-1,TGCAGCGTTGAAGATTGGACTTACGAGCAGTACTTC,CSVEDWTYEQYF
TRBJ1-4,few,TRBD1,TRBV9,TGTGCCAGCAGCTCCCAGGACAGGGGACATGAAAAACTGTTTTTT,CASSSQDRGHEKLFF
TRBJ2-1,NA,TRBD1,TRBV5-1,TGCGCCAGCAGCTTGGCCGCGACAGGGGAGTACAATGAGCAGTTCTTC,CASSLAATGEYNEQFF
TRBJ2-3,many,TRBD2,TRBV11-1,TGTGCCAGCAGCTTATTGACCACGACTAGCGGGAAAGCAGATACGCAGTATTTT,CASSLLTTTSGKADTQYF
TRBJ2-3,many,NA,TRBV4-2,TGTGCCAGCAGCCAAGATAGGGGGGAGGGCCGGACAGATACGCAGTATTTT,CASSQDRGEGRTDTQYF
TRBJ1-1,many,NA,TRBV21-1,TGTGCCAGCAGCAAGGCCGTGACAGACACTGAAGCTTTCTTT,CASSKAVTDTEAFF
TRBJ1-3,many,TRBD1,TRBV30,TGTGCCTGGGGGGGGGACAGGAGCTCTGGAAACACCATATATTTT,CAWGGDRSSGNTIYF
TRBJ2-1,many,NA,TRBV6-6,TGTGCCAGCAGCCCCTTGGCGGATCATGAGCAGTTCTTC,CASSPLADHEQFF
TRBJ2-2,many,NA,TRBV29-1,TGCAGCGCAGGACGGGGTCCAGACGTCGGGGAGCTGTTTTTT,CSAGRGPDVGELFF